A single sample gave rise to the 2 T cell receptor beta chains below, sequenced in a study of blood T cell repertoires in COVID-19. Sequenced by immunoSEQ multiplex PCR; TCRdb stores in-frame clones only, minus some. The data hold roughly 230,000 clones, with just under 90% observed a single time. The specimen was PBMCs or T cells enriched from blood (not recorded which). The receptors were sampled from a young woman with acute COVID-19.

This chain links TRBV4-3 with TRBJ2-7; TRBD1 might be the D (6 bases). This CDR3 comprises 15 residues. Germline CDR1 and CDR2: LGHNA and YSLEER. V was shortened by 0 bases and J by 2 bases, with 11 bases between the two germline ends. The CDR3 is CASSQDSRGPYEQYF. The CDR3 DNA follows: TGCGCCAGCAGCCAAGATAGCAGGGGCCCCTACGAGCAGTACTTC.

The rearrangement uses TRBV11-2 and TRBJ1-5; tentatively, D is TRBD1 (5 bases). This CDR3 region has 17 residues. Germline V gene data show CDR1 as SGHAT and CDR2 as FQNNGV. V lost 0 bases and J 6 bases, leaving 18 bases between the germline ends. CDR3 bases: TGTGCCAGCAGCTTAGATCCCCGCCTCGGGGGGGGTCAGCCCCAGCATTTT. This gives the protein CASSLDPRLGGGQPQHF.